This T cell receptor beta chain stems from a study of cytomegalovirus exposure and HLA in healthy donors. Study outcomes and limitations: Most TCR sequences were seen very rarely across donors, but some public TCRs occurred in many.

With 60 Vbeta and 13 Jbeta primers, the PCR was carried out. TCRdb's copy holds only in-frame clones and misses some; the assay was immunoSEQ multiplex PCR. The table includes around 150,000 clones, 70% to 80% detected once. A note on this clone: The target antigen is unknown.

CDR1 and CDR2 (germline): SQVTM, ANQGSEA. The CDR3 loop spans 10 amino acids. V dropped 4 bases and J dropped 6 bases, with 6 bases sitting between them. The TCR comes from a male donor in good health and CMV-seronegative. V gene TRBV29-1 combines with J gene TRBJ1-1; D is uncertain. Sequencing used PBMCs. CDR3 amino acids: CSVGGPEAFF. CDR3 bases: TGCAGCGTTGGAGGCCCTGAAGCTTTCTTT.